The 4 T cell receptor beta chains listed next were all sequenced from one sample in a study of OX40 agonist ivuxolimab in advanced cancers. Sequencing used immunoSEQ multiplex PCR; TCRdb keeps in-frame clones, though not all of them. Of about 22,000 clones listed, approximately 80% were seen once; the top ten hold 30% to 40%. The specimen was CD4+ or CD8+ T cells sorted from blood, collected in a trial of the OX40 agonist ivuxolimab. The receptors come from an adult with an advanced solid tumor such as melanoma, head and neck, liver or kidney cancer.

The CDR3 sequence is CASSEVNSPYEQYF. The CDR3 nucleotides are TGTGCCAGCAGTGAAGTCAACAGCCCCTACGAGCAGTACTTC. This rearrangement joins TRBV2 to TRBJ2-7; no firm D call. The CDR3 contains 14 residues. Trimming shortened V by 1 base and J by 2 bases, and 9 bases separated the two germline ends. Looked up from germline, CDR1 is SNHLY and CDR2 is FYNNEI. The variable domain in full, completed from reference TRBV2 and TRBJ2-7, reads EPEVTQTPSHQVTQMGQEVILRCVPISNHLYFYWYRQILGQKVEFLVSFYNNEISEKSEIFDDQFSVERPDGSNFTLKIRSTKLEDSAMYFCASSEVNSPYEQYFGPGTRLTVT.

The chain links TRBV11-2 to TRBJ2-1; 15 bases fit TRBD2. V shed 5 bases, J shed 8 bases, and the junction held 10 bases outside the gene matches. There are 17 residues in the CDR3. Germline V CDR1 and CDR2: SGHAT, FQNNGV. CDR3 nucleotides: TGTGCCAGCAGCCTAACCGGACTAGCGGGAGGGGTGGATGAGCAGTTCTTC. As protein: CASSLTGLAGGVDEQFF.

This clone has just a few counts. The J gene is TRBJ1-5, the V gene TRBV27; D is undetermined. CDR1 MNHEY and CDR2 SMNVEV come from the germline V gene (reference sequence). V was clipped by 4 bases and J by 3 bases, with 16 bases between them. CDR3 size: 16 residues. This CDR3 reads CASSSLTQEANQPQHF. The CDR3 DNA reads as TGTGCCAGCAGTTCCCTCACCCAGGAGGCCAATCAGCCCCAGCATTTT.

The chain is built from TRBV7-9 and TRBJ2-2; D is undetermined. Trimming left V 0 bases short and J 7 bases short, with 3 bases between. This CDR3 region has 12 residues. The germline gives CDR1 SEHNR, CDR2 FQNEAQ (reference sequence). The CDR3 loop reads CASSLAIGELFF. CDR3 nucleotide sequence: TGTGCCAGCAGCTTAGCGATCGGGGAGCTGTTTTTT.